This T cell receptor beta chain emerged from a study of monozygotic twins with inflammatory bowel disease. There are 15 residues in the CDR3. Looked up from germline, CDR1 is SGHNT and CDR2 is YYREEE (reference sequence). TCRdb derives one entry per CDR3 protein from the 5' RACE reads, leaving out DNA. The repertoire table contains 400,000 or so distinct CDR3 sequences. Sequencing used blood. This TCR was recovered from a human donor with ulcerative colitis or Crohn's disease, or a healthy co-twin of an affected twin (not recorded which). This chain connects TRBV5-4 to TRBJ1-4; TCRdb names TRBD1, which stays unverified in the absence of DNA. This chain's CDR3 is CASSRTGTGHEKLFF.